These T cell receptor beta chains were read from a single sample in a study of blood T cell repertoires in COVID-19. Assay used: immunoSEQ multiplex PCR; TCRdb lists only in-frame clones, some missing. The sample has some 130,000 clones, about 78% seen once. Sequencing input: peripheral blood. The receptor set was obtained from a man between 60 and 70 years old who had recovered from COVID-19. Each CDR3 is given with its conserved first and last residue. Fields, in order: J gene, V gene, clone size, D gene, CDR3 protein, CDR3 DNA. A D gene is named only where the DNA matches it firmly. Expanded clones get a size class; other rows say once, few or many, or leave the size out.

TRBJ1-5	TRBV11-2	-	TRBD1	CASSPTGGQPQHF	TGTGCCAGCAGCCCGACAGGGGGTCAGCCCCAGCATTTT
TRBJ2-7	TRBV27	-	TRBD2	CASSLRGAFSYEQYF	TGTGCCAGCAGTTTGCGGGGGGCTTTCTCCTACGAGCAGTACTTC
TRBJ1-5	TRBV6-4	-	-	CASSDEDGTRKANQPQHF	TGTGCCAGCAGTGACGAGGACGGGACACGGAAAGCCAATCAGCCCCAGCATTTT
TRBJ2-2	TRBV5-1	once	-	CASIPPGQRTGELFF	TGCGCCAGCATCCCCCCGGGACAAAGGACCGGGGAGCTGTTTTTT
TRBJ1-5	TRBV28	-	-	CASSSVQDHSNQPQHF	TGTGCCAGCAGTTCCGTACAGGACCATAGCAATCAGCCCCAGCATTTT
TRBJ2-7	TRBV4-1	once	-	CASSRTPLSYEQYF	TGCGCCAGCAGCCGAACACCCTTATCCTACGAGCAGTACTTC
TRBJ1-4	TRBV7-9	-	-	CASSLSDFSRTNEKLFF	TGTGCCAGCAGCCTATCGGACTTCTCGCGAACTAATGAAAAACTGTTTTTT
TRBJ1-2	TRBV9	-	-	CASSVAGQNYGINYGYTF	TGTGCCAGCAGCGTAGCTGGGCAGAATTATGGAATAAACTATGGCTACACCTTC
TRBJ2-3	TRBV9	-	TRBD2	CASSVVAGGSTDTQYF	TGTGCCAGCAGCGTAGTGGCGGGGGGGAGCACAGATACGCAGTATTTT
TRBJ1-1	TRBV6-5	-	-	CASSYRLDSTEAFF	TGTGCCAGCAGTTACCGTTTGGACAGCACTGAAGCTTTCTTT
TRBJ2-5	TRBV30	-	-	CAWSPKSLPTRFGETQYF	TGTGCCTGGAGTCCTAAATCTTTGCCGACTAGATTTGGGGAGACCCAGTACTTC
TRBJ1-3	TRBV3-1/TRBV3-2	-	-	CASSPNRDIGNTIYF	TGTGCCAGCAGCCCCAACCGGGACATTGGAAACACCATATATTTT
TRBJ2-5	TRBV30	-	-	CAWSVLVAETQYF	TGTGCCTGGAGTGTACTAGTTGCCGAGACCCAGTACTTC
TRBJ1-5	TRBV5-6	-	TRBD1	CASSYGQGAQPQHF	TGTGCCAGCAGCTACGGACAGGGCGCGCAGCCCCAGCATTTT
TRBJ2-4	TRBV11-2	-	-	CASSPDSSPKNIQYF	TGTGCCAGCAGCCCGGACTCATCCCCAAAAAACATTCAGTACTTC
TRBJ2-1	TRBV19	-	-	CASSRTVEQFF	TGTGCCAGTAGTCGGACAGTTGAGCAGTTCTTC
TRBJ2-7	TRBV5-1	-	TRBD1	CASSFGTGASYEQYF	TGCGCCAGCAGCTTCGGGACAGGGGCTTCCTACGAGCAGTACTTC